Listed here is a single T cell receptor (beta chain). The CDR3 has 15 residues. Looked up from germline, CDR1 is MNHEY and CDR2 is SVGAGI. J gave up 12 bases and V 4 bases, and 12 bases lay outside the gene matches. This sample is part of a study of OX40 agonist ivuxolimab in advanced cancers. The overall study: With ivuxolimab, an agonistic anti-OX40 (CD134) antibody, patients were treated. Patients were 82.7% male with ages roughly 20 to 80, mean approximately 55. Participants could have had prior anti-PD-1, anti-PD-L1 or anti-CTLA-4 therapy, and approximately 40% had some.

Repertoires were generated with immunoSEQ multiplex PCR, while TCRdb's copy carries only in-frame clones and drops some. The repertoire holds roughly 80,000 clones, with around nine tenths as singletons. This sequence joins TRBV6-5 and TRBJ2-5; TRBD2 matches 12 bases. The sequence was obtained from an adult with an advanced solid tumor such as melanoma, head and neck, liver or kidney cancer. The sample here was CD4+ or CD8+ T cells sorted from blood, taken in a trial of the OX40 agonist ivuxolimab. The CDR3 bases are TGTGCCAGCAGTTCTCCGACTAGCGGGGGCTGGGGGAAGTACTTC. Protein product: CASSSPTSGGWGKYF.